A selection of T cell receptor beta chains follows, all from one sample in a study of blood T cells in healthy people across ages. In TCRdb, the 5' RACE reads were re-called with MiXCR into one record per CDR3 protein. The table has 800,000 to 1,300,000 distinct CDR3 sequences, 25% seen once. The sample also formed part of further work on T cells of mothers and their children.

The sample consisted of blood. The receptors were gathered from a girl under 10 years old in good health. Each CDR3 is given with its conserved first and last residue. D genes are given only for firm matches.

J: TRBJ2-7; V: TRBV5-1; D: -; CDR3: CASSLYGGRREQYF
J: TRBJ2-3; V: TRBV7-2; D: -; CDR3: CASSRGGMITTDTQYF
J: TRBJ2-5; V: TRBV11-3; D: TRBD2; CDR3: CASSFPGGGAAQYF
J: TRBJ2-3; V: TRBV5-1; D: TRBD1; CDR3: CASSLVRTGVDTQYF
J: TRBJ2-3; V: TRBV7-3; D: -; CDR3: CASSPHLRDTQYF
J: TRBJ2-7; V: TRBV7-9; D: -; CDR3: CASEPGDTPHEQYF
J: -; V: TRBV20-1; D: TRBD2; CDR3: CSAREALAGYEQYF
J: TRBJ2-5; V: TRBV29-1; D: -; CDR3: CSTGVSQETQYF
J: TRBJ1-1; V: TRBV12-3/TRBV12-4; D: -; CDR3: CASSFIQGPEAFF
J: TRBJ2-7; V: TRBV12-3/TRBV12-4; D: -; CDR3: CASSLRGMGEQYF
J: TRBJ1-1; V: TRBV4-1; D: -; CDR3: CASSQSEALNTEAFF
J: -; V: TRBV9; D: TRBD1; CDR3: CASSGNDRGSYEQYF
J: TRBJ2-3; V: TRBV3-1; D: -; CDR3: CASSQDMAVRADTQYF
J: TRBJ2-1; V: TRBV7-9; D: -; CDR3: CATVPGQSYNEQFF
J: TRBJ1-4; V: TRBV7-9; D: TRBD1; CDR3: CASSTTGWTNEKLFF
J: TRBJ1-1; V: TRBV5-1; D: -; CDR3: CASSLTEGMNTEAFF
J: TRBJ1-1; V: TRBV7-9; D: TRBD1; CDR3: CASSSRQGGIDAEAFF
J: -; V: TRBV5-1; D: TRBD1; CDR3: CASRRGQGLSYEQYF
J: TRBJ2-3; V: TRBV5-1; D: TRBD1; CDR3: CASSSREGATDTQYF
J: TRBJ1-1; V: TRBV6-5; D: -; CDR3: CASSIQSGMNTEAFF
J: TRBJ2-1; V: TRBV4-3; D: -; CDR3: CASSQETRGAQFF
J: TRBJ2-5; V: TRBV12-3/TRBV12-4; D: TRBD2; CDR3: CASSPQAGVGETQYF
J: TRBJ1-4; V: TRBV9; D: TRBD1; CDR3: CASSVLAGGTLGEKLFF
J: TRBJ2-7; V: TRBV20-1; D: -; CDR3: CSARPLPGEDEQYF
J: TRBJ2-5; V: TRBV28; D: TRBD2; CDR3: CASSQREGPETQYF
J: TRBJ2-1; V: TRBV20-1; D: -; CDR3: CSAFPGNEQFF
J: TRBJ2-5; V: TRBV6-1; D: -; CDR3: CASSEPAQETQYF
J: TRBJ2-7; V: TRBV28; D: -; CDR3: CASSPTGPDEQYF
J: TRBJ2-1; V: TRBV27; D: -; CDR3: CASSSDGNEQFF
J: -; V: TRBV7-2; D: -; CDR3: CASSLFRAYEQYF
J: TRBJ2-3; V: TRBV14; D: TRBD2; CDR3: CASSVILAGEDTQYF
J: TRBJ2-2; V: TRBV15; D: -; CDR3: CATSNTRNTGELFF
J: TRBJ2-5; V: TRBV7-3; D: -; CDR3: CASSLTAGRRETQYF
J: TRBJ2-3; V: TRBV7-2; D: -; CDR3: CASSLHLAGDTQYF
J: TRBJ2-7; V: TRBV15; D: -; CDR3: CATSRDPGTTYEQYF
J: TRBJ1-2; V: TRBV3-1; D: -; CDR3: CASSQATPGAKGYTF
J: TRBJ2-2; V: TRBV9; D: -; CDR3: CASSVSRIPSANTGELFF
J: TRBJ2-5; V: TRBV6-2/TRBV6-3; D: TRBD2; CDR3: CASSSRLAGKETQYF